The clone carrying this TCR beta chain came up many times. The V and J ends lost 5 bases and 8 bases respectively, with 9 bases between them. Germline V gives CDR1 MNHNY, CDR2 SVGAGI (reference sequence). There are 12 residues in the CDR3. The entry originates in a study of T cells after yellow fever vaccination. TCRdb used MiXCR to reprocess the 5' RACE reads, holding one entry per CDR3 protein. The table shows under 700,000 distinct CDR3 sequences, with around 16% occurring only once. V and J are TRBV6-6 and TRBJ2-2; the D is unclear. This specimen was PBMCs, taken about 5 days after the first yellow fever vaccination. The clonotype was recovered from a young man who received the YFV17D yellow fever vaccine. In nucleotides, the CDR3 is TGTGCCAGCAGTGTTAACCCGGGGGAGCTGTTTTTT. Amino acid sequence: CASSVNPGELFF.